The 23 T cell receptor beta chains presented below share a single source sample, sequenced in a study of CD8+ T cells in alopecia areata. Following extraction, RNA underwent reverse transcription to cDNA, which served as the sequencing template. Assay used: immunoSEQ multiplex PCR; TCRdb lists only in-frame clones, some missing. Counted here are about 110,000 clones, around 55% occurring once; the ten biggest clones make up around 20%. The sequencing sample was made of CD8+ T cells sorted from blood. Every receptor here comes from a human donor in good health.

The chain couples TRBV27 to TRBJ2-6; D not certain. CDR3 size: 15 residues. Germline V gives CDR1 MNHEY, CDR2 SMNVEV (reference sequence). The V gene lost 1 base and the J gene lost 0 bases, with 4 bases spanning the gap. For the CDR3, the DNA is TGTGCCAGCAGTTTATTTAGCTCTGGGGCCAACGTCCTGACTTTC. Encoded protein: CASSLFSSGANVLTF. The whole variable domain, filled in from reference TRBV27 and TRBJ2-6, reads EAQVTQNPRYLITVTGKKLTVTCSQNMNHEYMSWYRQDPGLGLRQIYYSMNVEVTDKGDVPEGYKVSRKEKRNFPLILESPSPNQTSLYFCASSLFSSGANVLTFGAGSRLTVL.

In its sample, this clone was seen a few times. This chain connects TRBV23-1 to TRBJ2-7; D possibly corresponds to TRBD2 (5 bases). TRBV23-1 is an ORF, and what it does is uncertain. CDR3 length equals 18 residues. Trimming took off 0 bases at V and 0 bases at J, with 18 bases between the two ends. CDR3 in DNA: TGCGCCAGCAGTCAATCGAGACGACAAAGGGAGAGCTCCTACGAGCAGTACTTC. This sequence encodes CASSQSRRQRESSYEQYF.

This clone was counted only a few times. The CDR3 region is CASSVGASNSPLHF. CDR3 coding DNA: TGTGCCAGCAGCGTGGGGGCAAGTAATTCACCCCTCCACTTT. J is TRBJ1-6 and V is TRBV7-9, with D tentatively TRBD1 (6 bases). V lost 5 bases and J lost 6, with 11 bases in between. CDR1 SEHNR and CDR2 FQNEAQ come from the germline V gene (reference sequence). The CDR3 length is 14 residues.

The genes are TRBV2 and TRBJ2-3, with a possible D match to TRBD2 (6 bases). Trimming stripped 8 bases from V and 0 bases from J, with 18 bases between. The CDR3 runs to 16 residues. Germline V gene data show CDR1 as SNHLY and CDR2 as FYNNEI. This CDR3 reads CASYPWRGSSTDTQYF. CDR3 DNA sequence: TGTGCCAGCTACCCTTGGCGGGGATCTAGCACAGATACGCAGTATTTT.

The V call is TRBV6-6, the J call TRBJ2-7; 9 bases fit TRBD1. The CDR3 has 15 residues. Trimming took 0 bases from V and 3 from J; bases not matched to a gene: 3. The V gene's germline CDR1 is MNHNY and CDR2 SVGAGI (reference sequence). The CDR3 spells CASSYSGQGIYEQYF. The DNA of the CDR3 is TGTGCCAGCAGTTACTCCGGACAGGGGATCTACGAGCAGTACTTC.

V gene TRBV13 combines with J gene TRBJ2-3; 10 bases are shared with TRBD2. Germline V gene data show CDR1 as PRHDT and CDR2 as FYEKMQ (reference sequence). This CDR3 has 18 amino acids. J was trimmed by 0 bases and V by 2 bases; bases with no gene match: 8. The DNA of the CDR3 is TGTGCCAGCAGCTTACCCAGCGGGGGGGCGAGGAGCACAGATACGCAGTATTTT. This translates into CASSLPSGGARSTDTQYF.

This clone has only a few counts. The chain carries TRBV27 and TRBJ2-6, with unresolved D. V shed 3 bases and J shed 4 bases, with 4 bases lying between them. The CDR3 loop spans 13 amino acids. From germline, CDR1 is MNHEY and CDR2 SMNVEV (reference sequence). The CDR3 loop is CASSFAGANVLTF. CDR3 DNA: TGTGCCAGCAGTTTCGCCGGGGCCAACGTCCTGACTTTC.

The J gene is TRBJ1-3, the V gene TRBV9, with TRBD1 identical over 7 bases. The V and J ends lost 2 bases and 2 bases, in that order; junction bases with no gene match: 4. From germline, CDR1 is SGDLS and CDR2 YYNGEE. This CDR3 comprises 15 residues. This chain's CDR3 is CASSVAQGAGNTIYF. CDR3 in DNA: TGTGCCAGCAGCGTGGCTCAGGGGGCTGGAAACACCATATATTTT.

Written as DNA, the CDR3 is TGTGCCAGCGGCCCGACTAGCGGGATATACAATGAGCAGTTCTTC. Amino acid sequence: CASGPTSGIYNEQFF. The chain couples TRBV7-8 to TRBJ2-1; 11 bases match TRBD2. Germline V gene lookup returns CDR1 SGHVS and CDR2 FQNEAQ. CDR3 length equals 15 residues. The V and J ends lost 8 bases and 4 bases, in that order; junction bases with no gene match: 7. The full variable domain, in which reference TRBV7-8 and TRBJ2-1 provide the parts outside the CDR3, is GAGVSQSPRYKVAKRGQDVALRCDPISGHVSLFWYQQALGQGPEFLTYFQNEAQLDKSGLPSDRFFAERPEGSVSTLKIQRTQQEDSAVYLCASGPTSGIYNEQFFGPGTRLTVL.

This chain joins TRBV7-3 and TRBJ1-1; unclear D gene. The germline V and J ends were trimmed by 5 bases and 1 base, with 8 bases remaining between them. CDR1 is SGHTA, CDR2 FQGTGA, per germline. The CDR3 contains 13 residues. The CDR3 here is CASSLEENTEAFF. CDR3 sequence (DNA): TGTGCCAGCAGCCTCGAGGAGAACACTGAAGCTTTCTTT. Looking up the rest from reference TRBV7-3 and TRBJ1-1 gives the full variable domain: GAGVSQTPSNKVTEKGKYVELRCDPISGHTALYWYRQSLGQGPEFLIYFQGTGAADDSGLPNDRFFAVRPEGSVSTLKIQRTERGDSAVYLCASSLEENTEAFFGQGTRLTVV.

The rearrangement uses TRBV4-2 and TRBJ2-7; perhaps TRBD1 as D (5 bases). V lost 1 base, J lost 3 bases, and 10 bases lay in between. Germline V gene lookup returns CDR1 LGHNA and CDR2 YNFKEQ. CDR3 length: 14 amino acids. CDR3 sequence: CASSQVGQNYEQYF. CDR3 DNA: TGTGCCAGCAGCCAAGTGGGGCAAAACTACGAGCAGTACTTC.

This clone was seen ten or more times. The rearrangement joins TRBV2 to TRBJ2-7; D gene unclear. Germline assignment: CDR1 SNHLY and CDR2 FYNNEI. This CDR3 region has 14 residues. Between the trimmed V and J ends, which lost 2 bases and 2 bases, there was a span of 10 bases. CDR3 nucleotide sequence: TGTGCCAGCAGTGAATTTACGGGCCCCTACGAGCAGTACTTC. Translation gives CASSEFTGPYEQYF. The complete variable domain, with remaining parts taken from reference TRBV2 and TRBJ2-7, reads EPEVTQTPSHQVTQMGQEVILRCVPISNHLYFYWYRQILGQKVEFLVSFYNNEISEKSEIFDDQFSVERPDGSNFTLKIRSTKLEDSAMYFCASSEFTGPYEQYFGPGTRLTVT.

This chain joins TRBV5-6 and TRBJ2-1; 14 bases fit TRBD2. Germline CDR1 and CDR2: SGHDT and YYEEEE. V lost 4 bases, J lost 9 bases, and 9 bases stayed unmatched. The CDR3 loop spans 16 amino acids. CDR3 sequence: CASSGVPGLAGVEQFF. The CDR3, as DNA: TGTGCCAGCAGCGGTGTACCGGGACTAGCGGGGGTTGAGCAGTTCTTC.

The chain joins TRBV15 to TRBJ2-1, with 12 bases fitting TRBD1. V lost 2 bases, J lost 8 bases, and 7 bases stayed unmatched. The CDR3 is 16 amino acids. The germline CDR1 and CDR2 sequences are LNHNV and YYDKDF (reference sequence). CDR3 protein: CATSRSRDRGQYEQFF. The CDR3 region has the DNA TGTGCCACCAGCAGATCCAGGGACAGGGGGCAGTATGAGCAGTTCTTC. Based on the CDR3 plus reference TRBV15 and TRBJ2-1, the full variable domain is DAMVIQNPRYQVTQFGKPVTLSCSQTLNHNVMYWYQQKSSQAPKLLFHYYDKDFNNEADTPDNFQSRRPNTSFCFLDIRSPGLGDTAMYLCATSRSRDRGQYEQFFGPGTRLTVL.

J is TRBJ2-5 and V is TRBV4-3; no clear D gene. Germline loops: CDR1 LGHNA, CDR2 YSLEER. The CDR3 covers 16 residues. The V end lost 0 bases, the J end lost 1 base, and 12 bases lay between the germline ends. Here the CDR3 reads CASSQDSSSLQETQYF. The CDR3 DNA reads TGCGCCAGCAGCCAAGATAGCTCCAGCCTCCAAGAGACCCAGTACTTC.

This clone came up a few times. V usage is TRBV6-5 and J usage is TRBJ2-7; D perhaps matches TRBD1 (6 bases). The CDR3 loop spans 14 amino acids. Germline-derived CDR1 and CDR2 are MNHEY and SVGAGI. Trimming removed 6 bases at V and 5 bases at J, with 17 bases between. For the CDR3, the DNA is TGTGCCAGCAGCCAGAGGACAGTATCGGACGAGCAGTACTTC. Translated: CASSQRTVSDEQYF.

The chain links TRBV6-1 to TRBJ2-1; TRBD2 matches at 8 bases. Trimming at V came to 11 bases and at J to 4 bases, leaving 13 bases not matched to a gene. The CDR3 covers 15 residues. Germline-derived CDR1 and CDR2 are MNHNS and SASEGT. The CDR3 region has the DNA TGTGCCTGCCCCTCCCTAGCGGGTGCTTACAATGAGCAGTTCTTC. Translating gives CACPSLAGAYNEQFF.

This clone has just one count. The rearrangement joins TRBV20-1 to TRBJ2-7; D remains ambiguous. In germline, CDR1 is DFQATT, CDR2 SNEGSKA (reference sequence). The CDR3 totals 11 residues. Trimming took 5 bases from V and 4 from J, leaving 9 bases between them. DNA for the CDR3: TGCAGTGCTGAGATGGGGTACGAGCAGTACTTC. Protein product: CSAEMGYEQYF.

This clone was observed a few times. This chain uses TRBV5-5 with TRBJ1-1, with no clear D. Trimming pared 0 bases from V and 6 bases from J, leaving 12 bases between. In germline, CDR1 is SGHKS, CDR2 YYEKEE (reference sequence). The CDR3 runs 14 residues. The CDR3 bases are TGTGCCAGCAGCTTGGTAAGTGGGAATGCTGAAGCTTTCTTT. As protein: CASSLVSGNAEAFF.

This clone has more than one count but fewer than ten. The gene calls are TRBV6-6 and TRBJ2-1; D remains unclear. The CDR3 contains 12 residues. V dropped 6 bases and J dropped 7 bases, with 10 bases sitting between them. Per germline, CDR1 MNHNY and CDR2 SVGAGI (reference sequence). Here the CDR3 reads CASSGSWNEQFF. The DNA for the CDR3 is TGTGCCAGCAGCGGATCATGGAATGAGCAGTTCTTC.

The V gene is TRBV15, the J gene TRBJ2-7, with TRBD2 matching 9 bases. With V trimmed by 3 bases and J by 4 bases, 7 bases remained unmatched. Germline CDR1 reads LNHNV; CDR2 reads YYDKDF (reference sequence). The CDR3 loop spans 15 amino acids. In DNA, the CDR3 is TGTGCCACCAGCAGGGAAGGTAGCGGGAGTTACGAGCAGTACTTC. Translation: CATSREGSGSYEQYF.

This clone was seen only a few times. The genes are TRBV29-1 and TRBJ1-2; TRBD1 matches at 9 bases. The germline gives CDR1 SQVTM, CDR2 ANQGSEA. The CDR3 covers 13 residues. With V trimmed by 3 bases and J by 8 bases, 7 bases remained unmatched. In DNA form, the CDR3 reads TGCAGCGTTGAGAGGACAGGGGTAATGGGCTACACCTTC. Protein product: CSVERTGVMGYTF.

There are a few counts of this clone. This chain joins TRBV7-8 and TRBJ1-1; 7 bases are shared with TRBD1. CDR1 and CDR2 (germline): SGHVS, FQNEAQ. The CDR3 covers 16 residues. V gave up 1 base and J gave up 0 bases; unmatched junction bases: 5. The DNA for the CDR3 is TGTGCCAGCAGCTTAGAGACAGGGTCAATGAACACTGAAGCTTTCTTT. Its translation is CASSLETGSMNTEAFF.